This T cell receptor (beta chain) was sequenced for a study of vaccination effects on CD4 cells after COVID-19. TCRdb's table, derived via immunoSEQ multiplex PCR, lists solely in-frame clones and lacks some. Of tens of thousands of clones listed, more than 70% were seen once; the top ten hold approximately 10%. Points from the study as a whole: Marked contraction was observed in infection-induced and vaccine-induced clones late after vaccination.

Sequencing was preceded by expansion of antigen-specific CD4+ T cells with viral peptide pools in the ViraFEST assay. Upon completion of 10 to 11 days in culture, CD4+ T cells were isolated. Each participant was given two doses of one vaccine (BNT162b2 or mRNA-1273). Previously uninfected by SARS-CoV-2, the vaccine recipients also showed negative nucleocapsid antibodies. Days 3 and 7 saw half the medium replaced with IL-2 medium. Germline V gene sequence: CDR1 LNHDA, CDR2 SQIVND (reference sequence). This CDR3 contains 15 residues. Trimming cost V 7 bases and J 0 bases, with 12 bases left between them. Details on this clone: Its antigen is still unknown.

This material consisted of CD4+ T cells from PBMCs cultured with HCoV-229E spike peptides, taken after COVID-19 vaccination. This chain connects TRBV19 to TRBJ1-4; D gene ambiguous. The receptor was derived from a human donor who received a COVID-19 vaccine. The CDR3 DNA follows: TGTGCCAGTATTAGGTCAATCTCAACTAATGAAAAACTGTTTTTT. As protein: CASIRSISTNEKLFF.